This passage covers 26 T cell receptor beta chains from one sample sequenced in a study of response to subunit inactivated influenza vaccine. TCRdb reanalysed the RT-PCR reads using MiXCR and keeps one entry per CDR3 protein. This table holds about 700,000 distinct CDR3 sequences, 11% to 15% found once. The sequences come from PBMCs from blood, collected around two weeks before vaccination. The source is a man over 45 who received an inactivated influenza vaccine.

This clonotype came up a few times. This chain links TRBV7-2 with TRBJ2-3; D might be TRBD2 (6 bases). V dropped 4 bases and J dropped 0 bases, with 11 bases sitting between them. The CDR3 has 15 amino acids. Germline values: CDR1 SGHTA, CDR2 FQGNSA. This CDR3 reads CASSSGTYSTDTQYF. The CDR3 bases are TGTGCCAGCAGCTCCGGGACTTATAGCACAGATACGCAGTATTTT.

The chain joins TRBV20-1 to TRBJ2-3; possibly TRBD2 for D (7 bases). Between the trimmed V and J ends, which lost 5 bases and 3 bases, there was a span of 18 bases. Germline CDR1 reads DFQATT; CDR2 reads SNEGSKA (reference sequence). The CDR3 is made up of 15 amino acids. CDR3 in DNA: TGCAGTGCTTCCCATCGGGGGGCGAAGACAGATACGCAGTATTTT. Amino acid sequence: CSASHRGAKTDTQYF.

Ten or more counts support this clonotype. The V call is TRBV5-6, the J call TRBJ1-5; possible D gene TRBD1, 6 bases. This CDR3 has 14 residues. V was clipped by 5 bases and J by 4 bases, with 13 bases between them. Germline CDR1 is SGHDT and CDR2 is YYEEEE. The CDR3 bases are TGTGCCAGCAGTCGGACAGCAAATAATCAGCCCCAGCATTTT. It is translated as CASSRTANNQPQHF.

The CDR3 loop is CASSLRVTGSYEQYF. The DNA of the CDR3 is TGCGCCAGCAGCTTGCGCGTGACAGGGTCCTACGAGCAGTACTTC. The rearrangement uses TRBV5-1 and TRBJ2-7; 7 bases fit TRBD1. Germline CDR1 reads SGHRS; CDR2 reads YFSETQ. Trimming removed 1 base from V and 1 base from J; junction bases left unmatched: 5. The CDR3 has 15 residues.

V and J are TRBV6-5 and TRBJ2-2, with D perhaps assigned TRBD1 or TRBD2 (5 bases each). Looked up from germline, CDR1 is MNHEY and CDR2 is SVGAGI. The CDR3 runs 17 residues. Deletions cut 3 bases from V and 0 bases from J, with 14 bases between. DNA for the CDR3: TGTGCCAGCAGTTATGCCCCCGGGACGACGAACACCGGGGAGCTGTTTTTT. This sequence encodes CASSYAPGTTNTGELFF.

The genes are TRBV24-1 and TRBJ2-5; 8 bases line up with TRBD2. The V gene's germline CDR1 is KGHDR and CDR2 SFDVKD. V trimming: 9 bases; J trimming: 2 bases; junction bases outside the gene matches: 7. The CDR3 extends over 14 amino acids. The CDR3 bases are TGTGCCACCTCCCGGGGGGGGGATCAAGAGACCCAGTACTTC. The encoded protein is CATSRGGDQETQYF.

The chain employs TRBV11-1 and TRBJ2-2; perhaps TRBD2 as D (6 bases). There are 20 residues in the CDR3. V gave up 3 bases and J gave up 3 bases, with 26 bases separating them. Germline lookup yields CDR1 SGHAT and CDR2 FQDESV (reference sequence). CDR3 DNA: TGTGCCAGCAGCTTCCCTTTGTGGGCGGGAACAAGCCGGGACACCGGGGAGCTGTTTTTT. As protein: CASSFPLWAGTSRDTGELFF.

This clonotype was found a few times. This chain uses TRBV7-2 with TRBJ2-1; D is perhaps TRBD1 or TRBD2 (6 bases each). This CDR3 region has 17 residues. V gave up 1 base and J gave up 8 bases, with 21 bases separating them. Germline V CDR1 and CDR2: SGHTA, FQGNSA. In nucleotides, the CDR3 is TGTGCCAGCAGCTTAGTTTCCCGAGGGGGGTCTGGTTATGAGCAGTTCTTC. Translating it yields CASSLVSRGGSGYEQFF.

This clonotype occurred a few times. This rearrangement joins TRBV29-1 to TRBJ2-5; TRBD2 is a possible D gene (5 bases). The germline V gene has CDR1 SQVTM and CDR2 ANQGSEA. The ends were cut back, 1 base at V and 5 bases at J, with 14 bases in the middle. This CDR3 has 14 amino acids. This chain's CDR3 is CSVEGGEAAETQYF. The CDR3 DNA is TGCAGCGTTGAAGGGGGAGAGGCGGCGGAGACCCAGTACTTC. The full variable domain, its missing parts supplied by reference TRBV29-1 and TRBJ2-5, is SAVISQKPSRDICQRGTSLTIQCQVDSQVTMMFWYRQQPGQSLTLIATANQGSEATYESGFVIDKFPISRPNLTFSTLTVSNMSPEDSSIYLCSVEGGEAAETQYFGPGTRLLVL.

Many counts were recorded for this clonotype. The V and J genes are TRBV9 and TRBJ2-1, with TRBD2 matching over 7 bases. The CDR3 is 15 residues long. V lost 4 bases, J lost 2 bases, and 6 bases stayed unmatched. Germline CDR1 is SGDLS and CDR2 is YYNGEE. CDR3 sequence reads: CASSPGGGPYNEQFF. DNA of the CDR3: TGTGCCAGCAGCCCAGGCGGGGGACCCTACAATGAGCAGTTCTTC.

This clonotype appeared a few times. This rearrangement joins TRBV30 to TRBJ1-1; perhaps TRBD1 as D (5 bases). The CDR3 runs 15 residues. CDR1 and CDR2 from the germline V gene are GTSNPN and SVGIG (reference sequence). Trimming cost V 4 bases and J 4 bases, with 19 bases left between them. The CDR3 spells CAWTDRGSGSTEAFF. The CDR3 DNA sequence: TGTGCCTGGACCGATCGGGGGTCGGGGAGCACTGAAGCTTTCTTT.

The rearrangement links TRBV7-9 to TRBJ2-7, with a tentative D call TRBD1 (6 bases). The length of the CDR3 is 14 residues. Trimming cost V 5 bases and J 2 bases, with 13 bases left between them. CDR1 is SEHNR, CDR2 FQNEAQ, per germline (reference sequence). The CDR3 DNA sequence: TGTGCCAGCAGCACAGGGACGGCAACCTACGAGCAGTACTTC. Protein: CASSTGTATYEQYF. The full variable domain, rest sourced from reference TRBV7-9 and TRBJ2-7, is DTGVSQNPRHKITKRGQNVTFRCDPISEHNRLYWYRQTLGQGPEFLTYFQNEAQLEKSRLLSDRFSAERPKGSFSTLEIQRTEQGDSAMYLCASSTGTATYEQYFGPGTRLTVT.

The table lists this clonotype with many counts. The chain employs TRBV4-3 and TRBJ2-1, with a possible D match to TRBD2 (6 bases). The germline V gene encodes CDR1 LGHNA and CDR2 YSLEER. The V end lost 3 bases, the J end lost 4 bases, and 16 bases lay between the germline ends. The CDR3 is 16 residues long. DNA of the CDR3: TGCGCCAGCAGCCAGATTAGCGGCACCGATTACAATGAGCAGTTCTTC. This encodes CASSQISGTDYNEQFF.

The rearrangement uses TRBV9 and TRBJ2-3; 9 bases are a match to TRBD1. The length of the CDR3 is 16 residues. Germline V gives CDR1 SGDLS, CDR2 YYNGEE. Losses at the gene ends were 6 bases for V and 0 bases for J; bases not matched to a gene: 8. Here the CDR3 DNA reads TGTGCCAGCACCAGTACAGGGGGCGAGAGCACAGATACGCAGTATTTT. Encoded protein: CASTSTGGESTDTQYF.

Only a few counts were recorded for this clonotype. The rearrangement joins TRBV15 to TRBJ2-7; D possibly uses TRBD1 or TRBD2 (6 bases each). Germline lookup yields CDR1 LNHNV and CDR2 YYDKDF (reference sequence). V was trimmed by 0 bases and J by 2 bases, leaving 11 bases between them. This CDR3 comprises 15 residues. This CDR3 is CATSRDRGEAYEQYF. CDR3 nucleotides: TGTGCCACCAGCAGAGATAGGGGGGAAGCCTACGAGCAGTACTTC.

The chain employs TRBV5-1 and TRBJ1-1, with D possibly TRBD1 on 6 matching bases. The CDR3 totals 15 residues. Germline assignment: CDR1 SGHRS and CDR2 YFSETQ. Trimming took 4 bases from V and 4 from J, leaving 17 bases between them. CDR3: CASSGNRAMGTEAFF. The CDR3 region has the DNA TGCGCCAGCAGCGGCAACAGGGCAATGGGCACTGAAGCTTTCTTT.

The chain uses TRBV10-3 and TRBJ2-7; 9 positions match TRBD1. The CDR3 length is 11 residues. Looked up from germline, CDR1 is ENHRY and CDR2 is SYGVKD. V was pared by 10 bases and J by 5 bases, with 3 bases of the junction left unmatched. The CDR3 loop reads CATGTGNEQYF. The CDR3 DNA is TGTGCCACCGGGACAGGGAACGAGCAGTACTTC.

The V call is TRBV7-8, the J call TRBJ1-2; D is possibly TRBD1 (6 bases). V lost 3 bases and J 6 bases, leaving 23 bases between the germline ends. Germline lookup yields CDR1 SGHVS and CDR2 FQNEAQ. CDR3 length: 17 amino acids. The CDR3 is CASSLFQGTETTNGYTF. The CDR3 bases are TGTGCCAGCAGCTTGTTTCAGGGGACCGAGACAACGAATGGCTACACCTTC. The full variable domain, completed using reference TRBV7-8 and TRBJ1-2, is GAGVSQSPRYKVAKRGQDVALRCDPISGHVSLFWYQQALGQGPEFLTYFQNEAQLDKSGLPSDRFFAERPEGSVSTLKIQRTQQEDSAVYLCASSLFQGTETTNGYTFGSGTRLTVV.

This clonotype showed up just a few times. CDR3 sequence: CASSEGLASSYEQYF. The CDR3, as DNA: TGTGCCAGCAGTGAGGGACTGGCCAGCTCCTACGAGCAGTACTTC. The rearrangement links TRBV12-3 or TRBV12-4 to TRBJ2-7, with a possible D match to TRBD2 (6 bases). The ends were cut back, 5 bases at V and 0 bases at J, with 14 bases in the middle. This CDR3 is 15 amino acids long.

The rearrangement joins TRBV5-1 to TRBJ1-5; the D gene is possibly TRBD1 (5 bases). V lost 1 base and J 3 bases, leaving 11 bases between the germline ends. The CDR3 is 15 amino acids. Germline CDR1 is SGHRS and CDR2 is YFSETQ. The CDR3 loop is CASSLTPGHNQPQHF. The CDR3 DNA is TGCGCCAGCAGCTTGACCCCAGGGCACAATCAGCCCCAGCATTTT.

J is TRBJ2-5 and V is TRBV20-1; 16 bases align to TRBD2. The germline CDR1 and CDR2 sequences are DFQATT and SNEGSKA (reference sequence). Trimming cost V 3 bases and J 5 bases; bases outside gene matches: 12. The CDR3 is made up of 18 amino acids. The CDR3, as DNA: TGCAGTGCTAGTGGACCGGGACTAGCGGGAGGGCCCCTTGAGACCCAGTACTTC. Translated, it gives CSASGPGLAGGPLETQYF.

This chain uses TRBV27 with TRBJ2-3; weak D call: TRBD2 (6 bases). V was pared by 6 bases and J by 0 bases, with 16 bases between. In germline, CDR1 is MNHEY, CDR2 SMNVEV (reference sequence). CDR3 length: 16 residues. CDR3 region: CASRRLSGSSTDTQYF. The CDR3 DNA follows: TGTGCCAGCAGGCGCCTTAGCGGCTCTAGCACAGATACGCAGTATTTT.

CDR3 DNA sequence: TGTGCCACCACCGCGGGGACTAGGGAGACCCAGTACTTC. Protein: CATTAGTRETQYF. The chain employs TRBV13 and TRBJ2-5, with 8 bases lining up with TRBD2. The germline CDR1 and CDR2 sequences are PRHDT and FYEKMQ (reference sequence). Trimming at V came to 10 bases and at J to 5 bases, leaving 9 bases not matched to a gene. CDR3 size: 13 residues.

This clonotype turned up a few times. The chain joins TRBV28 to TRBJ2-7; the D is unclear. The germline V gene has CDR1 MDHEN and CDR2 SYDVKM. The CDR3 totals 12 residues. Trimming took off 6 bases at V and 1 base at J, with 7 bases between the two ends. CDR3 protein: CASSRWSYEQYF. CDR3 nucleotides: TGTGCCAGCAGCCGATGGTCCTACGAGCAGTACTTC.

This clonotype appeared a few times. The chain is built from TRBV5-1 and TRBJ2-3; 8 bases map to TRBD2. The CDR3 covers 14 residues. V dropped 3 bases and J dropped 6; count of bases not matched to a gene: 6. From germline, CDR1 is SGHRS and CDR2 YFSETQ. For the CDR3, the DNA is TGCGCCAGCAGCTCTAGCGGGTCTGGGGATACGCAGTATTTT. This encodes CASSSSGSGDTQYF.

The DNA of the CDR3 is TGTGCCAGCAGCCGAGGGGAGACGAGCTCCTACGAGCAGTACTTC. Translation gives CASSRGETSSYEQYF. The chain links TRBV7-2 to TRBJ2-7, with D possibly being TRBD1 or TRBD2 (5 bases each). CDR1 is SGHTA and CDR2 is FQGNSA in the germline V gene. V was clipped by 5 bases and J by 0 bases, with 14 bases between them. The CDR3 loop spans 15 amino acids. The full variable domain, its missing parts supplied by reference TRBV7-2 and TRBJ2-7, is GAGVSQSPSNKVTEKGKDVELRCDPISGHTALYWYRQSLGQGLEFLIYFQGNSAPDKSGLPSDRFSAERTGGSVSTLTIQRTQQEDSAVYLCASSRGETSSYEQYFGPGTRLTVT.